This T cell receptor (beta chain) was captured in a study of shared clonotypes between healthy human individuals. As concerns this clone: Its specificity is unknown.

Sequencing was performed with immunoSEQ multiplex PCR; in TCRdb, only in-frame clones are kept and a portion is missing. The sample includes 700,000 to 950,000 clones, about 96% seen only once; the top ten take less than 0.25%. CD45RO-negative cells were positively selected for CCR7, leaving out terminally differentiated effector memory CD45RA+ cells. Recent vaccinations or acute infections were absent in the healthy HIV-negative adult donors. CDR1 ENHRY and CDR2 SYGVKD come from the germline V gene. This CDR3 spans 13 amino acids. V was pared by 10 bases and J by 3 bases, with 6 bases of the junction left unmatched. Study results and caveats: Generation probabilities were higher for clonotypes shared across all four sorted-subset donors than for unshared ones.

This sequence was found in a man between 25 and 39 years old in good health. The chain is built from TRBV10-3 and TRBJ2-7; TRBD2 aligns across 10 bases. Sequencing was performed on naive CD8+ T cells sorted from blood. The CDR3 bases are TGTGCCACCTACTCTAGCGGGAGCTACGAGCAGTACTTC. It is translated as CATYSSGSYEQYF.